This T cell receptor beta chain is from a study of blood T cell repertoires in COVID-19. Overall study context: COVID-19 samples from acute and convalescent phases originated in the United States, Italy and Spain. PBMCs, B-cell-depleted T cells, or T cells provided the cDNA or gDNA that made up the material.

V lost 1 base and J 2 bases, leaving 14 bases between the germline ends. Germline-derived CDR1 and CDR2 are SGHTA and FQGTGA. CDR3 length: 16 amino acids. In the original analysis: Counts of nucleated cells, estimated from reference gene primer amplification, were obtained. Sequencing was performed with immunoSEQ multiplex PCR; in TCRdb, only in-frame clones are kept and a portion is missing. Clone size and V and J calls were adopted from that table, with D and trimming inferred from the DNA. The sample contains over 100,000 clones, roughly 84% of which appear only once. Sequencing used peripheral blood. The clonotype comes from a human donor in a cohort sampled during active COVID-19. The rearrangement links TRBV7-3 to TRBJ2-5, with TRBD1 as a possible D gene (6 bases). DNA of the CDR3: TGTGCCAGCAGCTTAAGAGCCGCCGACAGGCAAGAGACCCAGTACTTC. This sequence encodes CASSLRAADRQETQYF.